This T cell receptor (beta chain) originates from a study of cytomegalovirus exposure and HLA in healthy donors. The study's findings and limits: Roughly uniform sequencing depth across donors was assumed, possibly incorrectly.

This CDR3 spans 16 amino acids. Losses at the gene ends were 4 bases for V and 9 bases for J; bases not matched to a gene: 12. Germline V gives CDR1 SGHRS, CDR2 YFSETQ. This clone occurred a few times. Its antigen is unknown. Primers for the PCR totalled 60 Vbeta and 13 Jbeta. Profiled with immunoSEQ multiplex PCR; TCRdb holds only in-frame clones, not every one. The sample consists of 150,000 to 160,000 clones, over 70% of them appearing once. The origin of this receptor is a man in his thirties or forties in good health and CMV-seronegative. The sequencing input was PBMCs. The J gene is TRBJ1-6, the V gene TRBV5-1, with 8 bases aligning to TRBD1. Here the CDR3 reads CASSLGQGGESSPLHF. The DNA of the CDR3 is TGCGCCAGCAGCCTCGGACAGGGCGGGGAAAGTTCACCCCTCCACTTT.